This entry lists 5 T cell receptor beta chains sequenced from one sample in a study of hypomethylating agent response in myelodysplastic syndrome. This table comes from immunoSEQ multiplex PCR, and its TCRdb copy is limited to in-frame clones, with some not included. The table has about 10,000 clones, under 85% seen once. The sample here was bone marrow, taken before or after starting hypomethylating agent treatment for myelodysplastic syndrome (not recorded which). These TCRs come from a human donor with myelodysplastic syndrome.

V usage is TRBV7-2 and J usage is TRBJ2-7, with D hard to call. V was trimmed by 5 bases and J by 3 bases, leaving 8 bases between them. CDR3 length: 12 residues. Germline CDR1 reads SGHTA; CDR2 reads FQGNSA. Here the CDR3 reads CASSPPGYEQYF. Written as DNA, the CDR3 is TGTGCCAGCAGCCCCCCCGGCTACGAGCAGTACTTC.

The chain combines TRBV4-2 with TRBJ2-3; possible D gene TRBD2, 5 bases. Germline CDR1 LGHNA, CDR2 YNFKEQ. The CDR3 has 15 amino acids. Trimming took 1 base from V and 0 from J, leaving 8 bases between them. CDR3 loop: CASSQAAVSTDTQYF. CDR3 coding DNA: TGTGCCAGCAGCCAAGCAGCGGTTAGCACAGATACGCAGTATTTT.

The chain joins TRBV9 to TRBJ2-6; D is ambiguous. From germline, CDR1 is SGDLS and CDR2 YYNGEE. Trimming took off 0 bases at V and 0 bases at J, with 10 bases between the two ends. This CDR3 region has 17 residues. The CDR3 nucleotides read TGTGCCAGCAGCGTAGCCCTACGGAACTCTGGGGCCAACGTCCTGACTTTC. This gives the protein CASSVALRNSGANVLTF.

V is TRBV2 and J is TRBJ2-5; the D is unclear. The length of the CDR3 is 13 residues. Germline loops: CDR1 SNHLY, CDR2 FYNNEI. Trimming pared 7 bases from V and 1 base from J, leaving 10 bases between. The CDR3: CASTKEPQETQYF. The CDR3, as DNA: TGTGCCAGCACAAAGGAGCCCCAAGAGACCCAGTACTTC.

The chain recombines TRBV2 with TRBJ2-1; 13 bases map to TRBD2. Germline V gene lookup returns CDR1 SNHLY and CDR2 FYNNEI. J gave up 8 bases and V 8 bases, and 9 bases lay outside the gene matches. The CDR3 runs to 15 residues. The CDR3 sequence: CASGGTSGAADEQFF. In nucleotides, the CDR3 is TGTGCCAGCGGGGGGACTAGCGGGGCCGCGGATGAGCAGTTCTTC.